This TCR beta chain was documented in a study of vaccination and CD4 T cells after COVID-19. Study information: Each control culture was treated with a CEFX pool, an HIV-1 Nef pool, or no peptide.

Treatment of the sample: roughly 10-day PBMC culture with coronavirus spike peptide pools or control peptides (ViraFEST assay). Via ViraFEST, peptide pools expanded antigen-specific T cells before TCR sequencing. Germline-derived CDR1 and CDR2 are MNHEY and SVGAGI. With V trimmed by 4 bases and J by 1 base, 16 bases remained unmatched. The CDR3 is 19 amino acids. Cultured CD4+ T-cell DNA underwent Oncomine TCR Beta short-read sequencing. Investigators isolated genomic DNA from cultured CD4+ T cells. TCRdb redid the calling of the PCR reads with MiXCR, one entry per CDR3 protein. Counted here are about 13,000 distinct CDR3 sequences, less than 65% occurring once; the ten biggest clones make up over 9.5%. This clonotype has a handful of counts. Antigen specificity is unknown.

The TCR was taken from a human donor who had recovered from COVID-19. V usage is TRBV6-5 and J usage is TRBJ2-5, with 9 nucleotides matching TRBD2. The source material was CD4+ T cells from blood, cultured in vitro. DNA of the CDR3: TGTGCCAGCAGTTGGGGCGGGGGTAGCGGGGGTTCACTCCAAGAGACCCAGTACTTC. This sequence encodes CASSWGGGSGGSLQETQYF.